A selection of T cell receptor beta chains follows, all from one sample in a study of blood T cell repertoires in COVID-19. The repertoire was sequenced with immunoSEQ multiplex PCR; TCRdb's copy has only in-frame clones and lacks some. The sample yields about 180,000 clones, roughly nine tenths seen once. Sequenced input: peripheral blood. The receptors come from a man aged 65 to 79 with active or convalescent COVID-19. Each CDR3 is given with its conserved first and last residue. Each record gives: V gene, J gene, D gene, clone size, CDR3 protein, CDR3 DNA. A D gene is named only where the DNA matches it firmly. The size of a clone is reported for some rows only, either as once, few or many, or as a class for expanded clones.

>TRBV11-2|TRBJ2-7|-|once
CASSWGPVTYEQYF
TGTGCCAGCAGCTGGGGGCCGGTGACGTACGAGCAGTACTTC
>TRBV7-3|TRBJ2-3|-|-
CASSLTGGVTDTQYF
TGTGCCAGCAGCTTAACCGGGGGTGTAACAGATACGCAGTATTTT
>TRBV9|TRBJ1-3|-|-
CASSPRTASGNTIYF
TGTGCCAGCAGCCCCCGGACAGCCTCTGGAAACACCATATATTTT
>TRBV18|TRBJ1-2|-|-
CASSPQETNYGYTF
TGTGCCAGCTCACCACAGGAGACTAACTATGGCTACACCTTC
>TRBV10-3|TRBJ1-2|TRBD1|-
CAISEGDSYIYGYTF
TGTGCCATCAGTGAAGGGGACAGTTACATTTATGGCTACACCTTC
>TRBV6-6|TRBJ2-7|-|-
CASSDSLGSEQYF
TGTGCCAGCAGCGACAGTTTGGGCTCCGAGCAGTACTTC
>TRBV6-2/TRBV6-3|TRBJ2-1|TRBD2|-
CASSFGTSGYNEQFF
TGTGCCAGCAGTTTCGGGACTAGCGGGTACAATGAGCAGTTCTTC
>TRBV10-2|TRBJ2-3|TRBD1|-
CASNRGATTDTQYF
TGCGCCAGCAACAGGGGGGCTACCACAGATACGCAGTATTTT
>TRBV3-1/TRBV3-2|TRBJ1-3|-|-
CASSQALKGVYSGNTIYF
TGTGCCAGCAGCCAAGCGTTAAAAGGGGTCTACTCTGGAAACACCATATATTTT
>TRBV2|TRBJ1-2|TRBD1|-
CANEDRGFNYGYTF
TGTGCCAATGAGGACAGGGGGTTTAACTATGGCTACACCTTC
>TRBV5-6|TRBJ2-1|-|-
CASSSRRGYNEQFF
TGTGCCAGCAGCTCCCGAAGGGGCTACAATGAGCAGTTCTTC